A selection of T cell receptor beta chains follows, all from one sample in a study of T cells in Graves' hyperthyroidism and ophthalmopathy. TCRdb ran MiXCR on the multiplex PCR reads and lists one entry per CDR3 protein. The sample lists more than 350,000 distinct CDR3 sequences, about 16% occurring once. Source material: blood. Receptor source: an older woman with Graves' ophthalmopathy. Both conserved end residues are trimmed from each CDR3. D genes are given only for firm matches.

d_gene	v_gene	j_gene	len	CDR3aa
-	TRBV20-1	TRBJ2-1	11	SASGLAIDEQF
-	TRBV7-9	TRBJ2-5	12	ASSPVGVQETQY
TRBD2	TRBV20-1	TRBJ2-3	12	SATSGSHTDTQY
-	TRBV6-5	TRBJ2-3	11	ASSYSGADTQY
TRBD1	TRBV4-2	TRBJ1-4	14	ASSQPGQGGSEKLF
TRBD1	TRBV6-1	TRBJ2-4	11	ASSYGTENIQY
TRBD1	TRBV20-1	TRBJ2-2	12	SATDRGNTGELF
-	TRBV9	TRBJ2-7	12	ASSTETDSYEQY
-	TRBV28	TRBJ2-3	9	ASSFLGTQY
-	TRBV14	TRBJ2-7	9	ASSQDTEQY
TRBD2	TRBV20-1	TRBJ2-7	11	SAAGLAPYEQY
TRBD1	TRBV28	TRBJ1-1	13	ASSGMTGMNTEAF
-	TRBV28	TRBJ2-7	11	ASRKTVPYEQY
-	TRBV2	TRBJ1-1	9	ASSMYTEAF
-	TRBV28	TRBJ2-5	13	ASSGGGAGGETQY
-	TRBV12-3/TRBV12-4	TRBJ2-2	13	ASSLRESLPGELF
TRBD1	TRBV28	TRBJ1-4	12	ASSSADRVEKLF
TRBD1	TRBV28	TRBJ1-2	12	ASSTGQVHYGYT
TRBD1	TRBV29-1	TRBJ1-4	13	SVETPTGVGEKLF
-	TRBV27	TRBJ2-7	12	ASSLRIASYEQY
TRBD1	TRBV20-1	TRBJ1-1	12	SANPGTGRTEAF
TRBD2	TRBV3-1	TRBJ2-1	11	ATQRGSYNEQF
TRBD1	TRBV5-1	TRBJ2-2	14	ASSLVGTGETGELF
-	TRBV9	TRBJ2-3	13	ASSVGGAYTDTQY
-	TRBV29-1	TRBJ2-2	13	SVVLSGRGTGELF
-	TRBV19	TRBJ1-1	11	ASSLKKDTEAF
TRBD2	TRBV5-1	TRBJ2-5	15	ASSLAGSGSTQETQY
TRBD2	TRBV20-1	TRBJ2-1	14	SARDPASGLNNEQF
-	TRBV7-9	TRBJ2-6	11	ASSRTGANVLT
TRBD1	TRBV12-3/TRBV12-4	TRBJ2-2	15	ASSSLFGTGNTGELF
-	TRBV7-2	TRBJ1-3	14	ASSARQIRSGNTIY
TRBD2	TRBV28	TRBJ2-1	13	ASSFRTSGYNEQF
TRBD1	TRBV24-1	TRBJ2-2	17	ATSDRPGQGFVGSGELF
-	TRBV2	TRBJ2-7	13	ASSGDRLGEYEQY
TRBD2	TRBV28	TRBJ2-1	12	ASSPAGLAGTGF
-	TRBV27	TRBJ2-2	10	ASSSNTGELF
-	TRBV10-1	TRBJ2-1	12	ASSELGNHNEQF
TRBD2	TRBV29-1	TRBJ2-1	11	SGLAGGGGEQF
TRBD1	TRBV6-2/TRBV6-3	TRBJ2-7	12	ASREDRGKAEQY